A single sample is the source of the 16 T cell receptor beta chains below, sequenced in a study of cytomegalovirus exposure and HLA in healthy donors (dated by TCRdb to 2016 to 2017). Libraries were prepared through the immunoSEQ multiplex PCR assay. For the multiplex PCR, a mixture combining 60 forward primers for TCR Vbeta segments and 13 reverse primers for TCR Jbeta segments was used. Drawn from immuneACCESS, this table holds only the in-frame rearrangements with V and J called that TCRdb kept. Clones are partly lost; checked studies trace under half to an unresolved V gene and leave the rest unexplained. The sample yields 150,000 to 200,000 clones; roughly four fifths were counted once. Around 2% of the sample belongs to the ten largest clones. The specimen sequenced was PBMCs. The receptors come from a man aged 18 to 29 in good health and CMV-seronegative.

DNA of the CDR3: TGTGCCAGCTCACCAACGAACTACATCCTGTACAATGAGCAGTTCTTC. Its translation is CASSPTNYILYNEQFF. V gene TRBV18 combines with J gene TRBJ2-1; no clear D. This CDR3 has 16 residues. CDR1 and CDR2 from the germline V gene are KGHSH and LQKENI. V lost 2 bases and J 4 bases, leaving 15 bases between the germline ends.

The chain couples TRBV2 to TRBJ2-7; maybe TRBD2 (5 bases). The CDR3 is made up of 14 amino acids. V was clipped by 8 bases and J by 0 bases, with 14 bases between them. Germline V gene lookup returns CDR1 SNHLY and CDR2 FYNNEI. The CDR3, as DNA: TGTGCCAGCCATAGCGCGAGAACCTCCTACGAGCAGTACTTC. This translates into CASHSARTSYEQYF.

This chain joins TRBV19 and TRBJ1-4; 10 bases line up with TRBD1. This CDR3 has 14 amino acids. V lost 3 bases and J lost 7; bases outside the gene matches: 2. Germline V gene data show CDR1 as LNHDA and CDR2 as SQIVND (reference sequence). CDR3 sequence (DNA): TGTGCCAGTAGTATTGGACAGGGGGTTGAAAAACTGTTTTTT. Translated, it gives CASSIGQGVEKLFF.

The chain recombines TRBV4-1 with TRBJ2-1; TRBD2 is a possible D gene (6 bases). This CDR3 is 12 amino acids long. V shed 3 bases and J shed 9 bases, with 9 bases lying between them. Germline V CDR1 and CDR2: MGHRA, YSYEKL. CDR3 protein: CASSHNSGEQFF. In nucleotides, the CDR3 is TGCGCCAGCAGCCATAATAGCGGTGAGCAGTTCTTC.

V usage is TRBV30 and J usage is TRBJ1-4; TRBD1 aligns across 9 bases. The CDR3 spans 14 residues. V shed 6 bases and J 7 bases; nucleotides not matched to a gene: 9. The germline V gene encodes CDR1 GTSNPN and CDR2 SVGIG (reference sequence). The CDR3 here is CACSPGTGSEKLFF. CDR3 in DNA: TGTGCCTGCAGCCCCGGGACAGGGAGTGAAAAACTGTTTTTT.

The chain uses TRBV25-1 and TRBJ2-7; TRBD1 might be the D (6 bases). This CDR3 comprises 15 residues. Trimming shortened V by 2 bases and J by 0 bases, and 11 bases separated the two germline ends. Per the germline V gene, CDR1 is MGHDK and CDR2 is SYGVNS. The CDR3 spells CASSETGPSSYEQYF. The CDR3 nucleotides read TGTGCCAGCAGTGAAACAGGGCCTAGCTCCTACGAGCAGTACTTC.

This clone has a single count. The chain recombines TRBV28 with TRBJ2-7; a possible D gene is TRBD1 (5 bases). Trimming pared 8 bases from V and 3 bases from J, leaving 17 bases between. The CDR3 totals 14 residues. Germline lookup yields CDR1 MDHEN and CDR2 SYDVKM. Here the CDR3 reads CASSRAESVYEQYF. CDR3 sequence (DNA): TGTGCCAGCTCCAGGGCGGAGTCCGTCTACGAGCAGTACTTC.

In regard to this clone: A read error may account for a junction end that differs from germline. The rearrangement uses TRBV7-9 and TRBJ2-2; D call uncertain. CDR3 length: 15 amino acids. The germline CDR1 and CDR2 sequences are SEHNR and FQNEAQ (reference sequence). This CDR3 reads CSSSARMRPSGELFF. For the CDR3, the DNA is TGTTCCAGCAGCGCGCGCATGCGGCCCTCCGGGGAGCTGTTTTTT. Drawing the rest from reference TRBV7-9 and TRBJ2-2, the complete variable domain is DTGVSQNPRHKITKRGQNVTFRCDPISEHNRLYWYRQTLGQGPEFLTYFQNEAQLEKSRLLSDRFSAERPKGSFSTLEIQRTEQGDSAMYLCSSSARMRPSGELFFGEGSRLTVL.

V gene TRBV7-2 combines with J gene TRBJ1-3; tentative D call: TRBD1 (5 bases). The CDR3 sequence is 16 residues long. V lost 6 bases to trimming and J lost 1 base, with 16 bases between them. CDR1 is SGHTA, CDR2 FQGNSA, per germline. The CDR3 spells CASSTRGGPSGNTIYF. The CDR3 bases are TGTGCCAGCAGTACCCGGGGGGGACCTTCTGGAAACACCATATATTTT.

CDR3 coding DNA: TGTGCCAGCAGGCGCAGGGGGCTGGTCTATGGCTACACCTTC. It translates to CASRRRGLVYGYTF. The V gene is TRBV6-5, the J gene TRBJ1-2; TRBD1 aligns across 8 bases. CDR1 and CDR2 from the germline V gene are MNHEY and SVGAGI. The CDR3 is 14 residues long. The V and J ends lost 6 bases and 4 bases, in that order; junction bases with no gene match: 7.

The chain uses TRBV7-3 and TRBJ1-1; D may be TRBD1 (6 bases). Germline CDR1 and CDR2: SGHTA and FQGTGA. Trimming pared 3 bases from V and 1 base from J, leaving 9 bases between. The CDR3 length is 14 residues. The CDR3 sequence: CASSLGHQNTEAFF. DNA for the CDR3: TGTGCCAGCAGCTTGGGACATCAGAACACTGAAGCTTTCTTT.

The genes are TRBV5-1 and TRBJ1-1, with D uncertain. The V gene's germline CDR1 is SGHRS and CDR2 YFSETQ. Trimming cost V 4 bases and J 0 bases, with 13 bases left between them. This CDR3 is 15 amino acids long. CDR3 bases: TGCGCCAGCAGCCCCGATCAGGATTTGAACACTGAAGCTTTCTTT. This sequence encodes CASSPDQDLNTEAFF. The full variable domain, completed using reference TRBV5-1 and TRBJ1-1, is KAGVTQTPRYLIKTRGQQVTLSCSPISGHRSVSWYQQTPGQGLQFLFEYFSETQRNKGNFPGRFSGRQFSNSRSEMNVSTLELGDSALYLCASSPDQDLNTEAFFGQGTRLTVV.

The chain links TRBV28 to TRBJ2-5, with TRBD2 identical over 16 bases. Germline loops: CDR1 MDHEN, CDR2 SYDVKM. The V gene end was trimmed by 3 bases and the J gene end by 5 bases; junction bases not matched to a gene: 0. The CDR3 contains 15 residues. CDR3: CASSLGLAGGETQYF. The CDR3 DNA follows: TGTGCCAGCAGTTTGGGACTAGCGGGAGGGGAGACCCAGTACTTC.

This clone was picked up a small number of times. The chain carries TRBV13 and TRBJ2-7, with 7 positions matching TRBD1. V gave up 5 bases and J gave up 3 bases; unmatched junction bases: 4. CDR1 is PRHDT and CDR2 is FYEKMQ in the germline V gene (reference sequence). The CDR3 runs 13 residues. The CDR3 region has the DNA TGTGCCAGCAGCAAGGGACAGAACTACGAGCAGTACTTC. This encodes CASSKGQNYEQYF. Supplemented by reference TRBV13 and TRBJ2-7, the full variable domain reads AAGVIQSPRHLIKEKRETATLKCYPIPRHDTVYWYQQGPGQDPQFLISFYEKMQSDKGSIPDRFSAQQFSDYHSELNMSSLELGDSALYFCASSKGQNYEQYFGPGTRLTVT.

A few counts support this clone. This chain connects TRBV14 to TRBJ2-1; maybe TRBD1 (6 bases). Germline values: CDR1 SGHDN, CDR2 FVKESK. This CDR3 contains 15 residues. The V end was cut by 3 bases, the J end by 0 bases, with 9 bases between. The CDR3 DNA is TGTGCCAGCAGCCACGGACAGTTCTCCTACAATGAGCAGTTCTTC. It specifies CASSHGQFSYNEQFF.

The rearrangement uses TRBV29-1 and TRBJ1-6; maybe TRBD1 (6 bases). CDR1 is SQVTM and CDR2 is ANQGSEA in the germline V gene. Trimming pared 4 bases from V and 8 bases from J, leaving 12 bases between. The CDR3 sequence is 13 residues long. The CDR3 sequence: CSVAQGRDSPLHF. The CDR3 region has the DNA TGCAGCGTTGCGCAGGGGAGGGATTCACCCCTCCACTTT. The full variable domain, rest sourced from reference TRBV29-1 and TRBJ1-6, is SAVISQKPSRDICQRGTSLTIQCQVDSQVTMMFWYRQQPGQSLTLIATANQGSEATYESGFVIDKFPISRPNLTFSTLTVSNMSPEDSSIYLCSVAQGRDSPLHFGNGTRLTVT.